The sequence of this T cell receptor beta chain was determined in a study of T cell responses to AZD1222 COVID-19 vaccine. Germline CDR1 reads SNHLY; CDR2 reads FYNNEI. This CDR3 has 13 residues. Between the trimmed V and J ends, which lost 6 bases and 6 bases, there was a span of 12 bases. Some clones are missing from TCRdb's copy, which holds only in-frame ones; the method was immunoSEQ multiplex PCR. Seen here are 120,000 to 150,000 clones, just over 90% observed once, and the top ten hold around 1.9%. Study-wide results and limits: Unmutated variant regions reportedly attract nearly half of all spike-specific TCRs.

On this clone itself: Antigen specificity is unknown.

The TCR originated in an adult in good health. The material sequenced was peripheral blood, taken on day 0 of AZD1222 vaccination. The V gene is TRBV2, the J gene TRBJ2-1; D may be TRBD1 (6 bases). This CDR3 is CASRQDRLNEQFF. The DNA for the CDR3 is TGTGCCAGCAGGCAGGACAGACTCAATGAGCAGTTCTTC.